These 20 T cell receptor beta chains originate from one sample sequenced in a study of control samples from healthy donors and cancer patients. Libraries were prepared by immunoSEQ multiplex PCR; TCRdb keeps only in-frame clonotypes and omits some of them. This sample carries 150,000 to 200,000 clones, roughly 94% of them seen once, and the ten largest clones take 14%. Sequenced material: PBMCs. The source is a man in his 60s with colorectal cancer.

This chain connects TRBV6-1 to TRBJ2-3; 7 bases fit TRBD1. The germline V gene encodes CDR1 MNHNS and CDR2 SASEGT. The length of the CDR3 is 15 residues. With 1 base clipped from V and 2 bases from J, the junction kept 3 bases outside the gene matches. The CDR3 DNA is TGTGCCAGCAGTGAAGGGGGACAGCACACAGATACGCAGTATTTT. Protein sequence: CASSEGGQHTDTQYF.

This chain uses TRBV18 with TRBJ1-2; 7 bases align to TRBD1. With 2 bases clipped from V and 2 bases from J, the junction kept 5 bases outside the gene matches. CDR1 and CDR2 from the germline V gene are KGHSH and LQKENI. This CDR3 is 15 amino acids long. Written as DNA, the CDR3 is TGTGCCAGCTCACCAAGTAGAGGGGGCAACTATGGCTACACCTTC. It yields the protein CASSPSRGGNYGYTF.

The CDR3 is CPRPQLGLRVGANYGYTF. For the CDR3, the DNA is TGCCCCCGCCCCCAACTCGGTCTCCGCGTCGGGGCTAACTATGGCTACACCTTC. V is TRBV4-1 and J is TRBJ1-2; no firm D call. The length of the CDR3 is 18 residues. Germline V CDR1 and CDR2: MGHRA, YSYEKL.

This sequence joins TRBV5-4 and TRBJ2-1; TRBD1 matches at 7 bases. CDR1 and CDR2 (germline): SGHNT, YYREEE (reference sequence). This CDR3 comprises 17 residues. The V and J ends lost 3 bases and 3 bases, in that order; junction bases with no gene match: 12. For the CDR3, the DNA is TGTGCCAGCAGCTCTCCACCCCCGGGACAGATCTACAATGAGCAGTTCTTC. Encoded protein: CASSSPPPGQIYNEQFF.

V gene TRBV6-5 combines with J gene TRBJ1-2, with D hard to call. The germline gives CDR1 MNHEY, CDR2 SVGAGI. The CDR3 loop spans 11 amino acids. The V and J ends lost 6 bases and 2 bases respectively, with 4 bases between them. This chain's CDR3 is CASSDNYGYTF. The CDR3 DNA follows: TGTGCCAGCAGCGACAACTATGGCTACACCTTC.

The rearrangement joins TRBV29-1 to TRBJ1-2, with TRBD1 as a possible D gene (5 bases). CDR3 size: 13 residues. The germline V gene has CDR1 SQVTM and CDR2 ANQGSEA. V was trimmed by 3 bases and J by 1 base, leaving 9 bases between them. As DNA, the CDR3 is TGCAGCGTTGAGTGGGGGGATAACTATGGCTACACCTTC. Its protein is CSVEWGDNYGYTF.

The chain is built from TRBV7-2 and TRBJ2-7, with D possibly being TRBD2 (5 bases). CDR1 and CDR2 (germline): SGHTA, FQGNSA. The ends were cut back, 5 bases at V and 1 base at J, with 9 bases in the middle. The CDR3 totals 13 residues. The CDR3 DNA sequence: TGTGCCAGCAGCCCGGGGAATTCCTACGAGCAGTACTTC. Its translation: CASSPGNSYEQYF. Together with reference TRBV7-2 and TRBJ2-7, the CDR3 gives the full variable domain: GAGVSQSPSNKVTEKGKDVELRCDPISGHTALYWYRQSLGQGLEFLIYFQGNSAPDKSGLPSDRFSAERTGGSVSTLTIQRTQQEDSAVYLCASSPGNSYEQYFGPGTRLTVT.

The chain has TRBV3-1 (or the pseudogene TRBV3-2) and TRBJ1-2, with TRBD1 as a possible D gene (5 bases). CDR1 and CDR2 (germline): LGHDT, YNNKEL (reference sequence). The CDR3 spans 13 residues. V gave up 3 bases and J gave up 6 bases, with 11 bases separating them. As DNA, the CDR3 is TGTGCCAGCAGCCACGGGGCTGGAAATGGCTACACCTTC. Protein: CASSHGAGNGYTF.

This clone appeared once. V and J are TRBV3-1 (or the pseudogene TRBV3-2) and TRBJ2-3; 11 positions match TRBD2. After removal of 6 bases from V and 2 bases from J, the junction contained 4 bases not matched to a gene. In germline, CDR1 is LGHDT, CDR2 YNNKEL (reference sequence). This CDR3 has 15 residues. DNA of the CDR3: TGTGCCAGCAGACTAGCGGGGGCCACCACAGATACGCAGTATTTT. Translating gives CASRLAGATTDTQYF.

The chain has TRBV29-1 and TRBJ1-2; a possible D gene is TRBD1 (5 bases). The CDR3 totals 15 residues. Trimming left V 0 bases short and J 8 bases short, with 19 bases between. Germline CDR1 and CDR2: SQVTM and ANQGSEA. CDR3 sequence: CSVEDAVLGPRGYTF. As DNA, the CDR3 is TGCAGCGTTGAAGATGCCGTCTTGGGGCCTAGGGGCTACACCTTC.

This clone was picked up a small number of times. The chain carries TRBV7-9 and TRBJ1-1; no clear D gene. The V and J ends lost 0 bases and 5 bases respectively, with 13 bases between them. Germline CDR1 SEHNR, CDR2 FQNEAQ (reference sequence). This CDR3 is 15 amino acids long. CDR3 residues: CASSLALRRGTEAFF. Written as DNA, the CDR3 is TGTGCCAGCAGCTTAGCGCTGAGACGAGGAACTGAAGCTTTCTTT. Using reference TRBV7-9 and TRBJ1-1 for the parts outside the CDR3, the full variable domain is DTGVSQNPRHKITKRGQNVTFRCDPISEHNRLYWYRQTLGQGPEFLTYFQNEAQLEKSRLLSDRFSAERPKGSFSTLEIQRTEQGDSAMYLCASSLALRRGTEAFFGQGTRLTVV.

This chain joins TRBV6-5 and TRBJ2-7, with 8 bases fitting TRBD2. Germline loops: CDR1 MNHEY, CDR2 SVGAGI. V was clipped by 0 bases and J by 0 bases; unmatched bases: 4. The CDR3 spans 16 residues. CDR3 residues: CASSYSGGGTSYEQYF. The CDR3 DNA reads as TGTGCCAGCAGTTACTCCGGCGGGGGGACCTCCTACGAGCAGTACTTC.

This chain links TRBV28 with TRBJ2-7; D call uncertain. The germline V and J ends were trimmed by 4 bases and 3 bases, with 10 bases remaining between them. Germline-derived CDR1 and CDR2 are MDHEN and SYDVKM. The CDR3 covers 13 residues. For the CDR3, the DNA is TGTGCCAGCAGTTCGTTTAGGCTCTACGAGCAGTACTTC. Translated, it gives CASSSFRLYEQYF. The full variable domain, completed using reference TRBV28 and TRBJ2-7, is DVKVTQSSRYLVKRTGEKVFLECVQDMDHENMFWYRQDPGLGLRLIYFSYDVKMKEKGDIPEGYSVSREKKERFSLILESASTNQTSMYLCASSSFRLYEQYFGPGTRLTVT.

The genes are TRBV5-4 and TRBJ2-3, with TRBD2 matching 10 bases. The CDR3 has 18 amino acids. Losses at the gene ends were 0 bases for V and 0 bases for J; bases not matched to a gene: 7. Per the germline V gene, CDR1 is SGHNT and CDR2 is YYREEE (reference sequence). CDR3 protein: CASSLVLAGGLSTDTQYF. CDR3 sequence (DNA): TGTGCCAGCAGCTTGGTATTAGCGGGGGGTCTCAGCACAGATACGCAGTATTTT.

The chain uses TRBV9 and TRBJ1-5; D is ambiguous. Trimming pared 0 bases from V and 7 bases from J, leaving 11 bases between. Germline CDR1 SGDLS, CDR2 YYNGEE. There are 14 residues in the CDR3. The CDR3 is CASSVGTYGQPQHF. The CDR3 nucleotides read TGTGCCAGCAGCGTAGGAACCTACGGGCAGCCCCAGCATTTT.

The gene calls are TRBV6-4 and TRBJ1-1; D remains ambiguous. This CDR3 has 13 amino acids. V was clipped by 2 bases and J by 1 base, with 5 bases between them. CDR1 and CDR2 (germline): MRHNA, SNTAGT. CDR3 nucleotides: TGTGCCAGCAGTGACGGGCAGAACACTGAAGCTTTCTTT. It specifies CASSDGQNTEAFF.

This clone was seen once. The CDR3 region is CASSFGTDDYEQYF. CDR3 bases: TGTGCCAGTAGTTTCGGGACAGACGACTACGAGCAGTACTTC. The V gene is TRBV19, the J gene TRBJ2-7; the match to TRBD1 covers 7 bases. The germline CDR1 and CDR2 sequences are LNHDA and SQIVND (reference sequence). This CDR3 has 14 residues. Trimming removed 5 bases from V and 3 bases from J; junction bases left unmatched: 7.

The chain joins TRBV27 to TRBJ1-1; the D gene is possibly TRBD1 (5 bases). Germline values: CDR1 MNHEY, CDR2 SMNVEV (reference sequence). V was trimmed by 2 bases and J by 3 bases, leaving 10 bases between them. This CDR3 is 14 amino acids long. The CDR3: CASSLIGAYTEAFF. CDR3 bases: TGTGCCAGCAGTTTAATTGGGGCATACACTGAAGCTTTCTTT.

This clone was seen just once. This rearrangement joins TRBV7-2 to TRBJ1-4, with D possibly being TRBD1 (5 bases). The CDR3 is made up of 15 amino acids. Trimming pared 8 bases from V and 5 bases from J, leaving 18 bases between. In germline, CDR1 is SGHTA, CDR2 FQGNSA. CDR3 sequence (DNA): TGTGCCAGCTCGGGGCCCCGGGCGCCGAATGAAAAACTGTTTTTT. As protein: CASSGPRAPNEKLFF.

The chain couples TRBV12-3 or TRBV12-4 to TRBJ1-2; D is uncertain. The CDR3 covers 13 residues. With 3 bases removed from V and 4 bases from J, the gap between germline ends came to 9 bases. CDR3 residues: CASSFRIIYGYTF. DNA of the CDR3: TGTGCCAGCAGTTTTCGAATTATCTATGGCTACACCTTC.